The TCR beta chain described here comes from a study of T cells in Graves' hyperthyroidism and ophthalmopathy. Study-level results: Expanded thyroid clonotypes (above 0.001) were mostly also found in blood. Ophthalmopathy, which appeared later, was predicted by the model a median around 6.5 months before onset.

Aged 18 to 65, the patients had hyperthyroidism that was newly diagnosed and had lasted under 2 months. Patients showing uncontrolled infection, other autoimmune disease, pregnancy or lactation were ineligible. TCR beta CDR3 regions were amplified from RNA transcripts. HTBI primers were the set used in a first-round RT-PCR of the TCR CDR3. TCRdb processed the multiplex PCR reads anew with MiXCR; each CDR3 protein has one entry. The sample has 600,000 or so distinct CDR3 sequences, roughly 50% seen once; the top ten hold approximately 8.2%. On this clonotype itself: Its target is not known.

This CDR3 has 19 amino acids. Germline assignment: CDR1 MGHRA and CDR2 YSYEKL. The V and J ends lost 4 bases and 4 bases, in that order; junction bases with no gene match: 13. The source material was peripheral blood or thyroid tissue (not recorded which). The sequence was obtained from a woman between 18 and 29 years old with Graves' hyperthyroidism. The chain links TRBV4-1 to TRBJ1-4; the match to TRBD1 covers 12 bases. CDR3 in amino acids: CASSREVGQGAIRNEKLFF. In nucleotides, the CDR3 is TGCGCCAGCAGCCGTGAGGTGGGACAGGGGGCGATTCGTAATGAAAAACTGTTTTTT.